The 17 T cell receptor beta chains given below trace back to one sample, sequenced in a study of CD8+ T cells in alopecia areata. RNA extraction and reverse transcription yielded cDNA as sequencing template. Using immunoSEQ multiplex PCR, the repertoire was profiled, and TCRdb retains in-frame clones only, with some absent. The sample yields approximately 220,000 clones, around two fifths seen once. Regarding treatment: oral pan-JAK inhibitor, 5-10 mg twice daily. The sequencing used CD4+ T cells sorted from blood, collected at week 34, from a patient treated with tofacitinib. These receptor sequences come from a human donor with alopecia areata.

The chain joins TRBV14 to TRBJ1-5; the D is unclear. CDR1 is SGHDN, CDR2 FVKESK, per germline. There are 19 residues in the CDR3. The V gene lost 0 bases and the J gene lost 1 base, with 19 bases spanning the gap. CDR3 coding DNA: TGTGCCAGCAGCCAAGAAATCGGGCCGTATACTCGAAGCAATCAGCCCCAGCATTTT. This codes for CASSQEIGPYTRSNQPQHF.

The chain carries TRBV5-4 and TRBJ2-1; the match to TRBD2 covers 11 bases. Germline V gene sequence: CDR1 SGHNT, CDR2 YYREEE (reference sequence). The CDR3 has 15 amino acids. The ends lost 2 bases at V and 4 bases at J; junction bases unmatched: 2. Written as DNA, the CDR3 is TGTGCCAGCAGCTTACGACTAGCGGGGTACAATGAGCAGTTCTTC. This encodes CASSLRLAGYNEQFF.

This chain joins TRBV18 and TRBJ2-3; 7 bases map to TRBD2. Germline CDR1 reads KGHSH; CDR2 reads LQKENI. CDR3 size: 14 residues. Trimming took 5 bases from V and 4 from J; bases not matched to a gene: 6. DNA of the CDR3: TGTGCCAGCTCAGAAAGACTAGCCTCAGATACGCAGTATTTT. Translating it yields CASSERLASDTQYF.

This clone has a handful of counts. The rearrangement joins TRBV7-8 to TRBJ1-6; D might be TRBD1 (5 bases). Germline lookup yields CDR1 SGHVS and CDR2 FQNEAQ. V was pared by 4 bases and J by 8 bases, with 9 bases between. The CDR3 extends over 13 amino acids. The CDR3 sequence: CASSSTRDSPLHF. The CDR3 DNA reads TGTGCCAGCAGCTCCACCAGGGATTCACCCCTCCACTTT.

V is TRBV30 and J is TRBJ2-3, with 11 bases aligning to TRBD1. J was trimmed by 2 bases and V by 4 bases; bases with no gene match: 2. The V gene's germline CDR1 is GTSNPN and CDR2 SVGIG (reference sequence). This CDR3 is built from 14 residues. The CDR3 spells CAWTGQGVTDTQYF. As DNA, the CDR3 is TGTGCCTGGACGGGACAGGGGGTCACAGATACGCAGTATTTT. Based on the CDR3 plus reference TRBV30 and TRBJ2-3, the full variable domain is SQTIHQWPATLVQPVGSPLSLECTVEGTSNPNLYWYRQAAGRGLQLLFYSVGIGQISSEVPQNLSASRPQDRQFILSSKKLLLSDSGFYLCAWTGQGVTDTQYFGPGTRLTVL.

The CDR3 coding sequence is TGTGCCAGCAGGGTCGAGGGAGGGAGCAATCAGCCCCAGCATTTT. Translating it yields CASRVEGGSNQPQHF. The chain is built from TRBV2 and TRBJ1-5; D gene uncertain. The CDR3 loop spans 15 amino acids. Between the trimmed V and J ends, which lost 6 bases and 1 base, there was a span of 13 bases. The germline V gene encodes CDR1 SNHLY and CDR2 FYNNEI. The entire variable domain, with the rest obtained from reference TRBV2 and TRBJ1-5, is as follows: EPEVTQTPSHQVTQMGQEVILRCVPISNHLYFYWYRQILGQKVEFLVSFYNNEISEKSEIFDDQFSVERPDGSNFTLKIRSTKLEDSAMYFCASRVEGGSNQPQHFGDGTRLSIL.

The gene calls are TRBV5-6 and TRBJ1-2; unclear D gene. V lost 6 bases and J 7 bases, leaving 10 bases between the germline ends. CDR1 SGHDT and CDR2 YYEEEE come from the germline V gene. The CDR3 is 11 residues long. CDR3 sequence (DNA): TGTGCCAGCACCTCGGGGAGTGGCTACACCTTC. It codes for CASTSGSGYTF. The full variable domain, rest sourced from reference TRBV5-6 and TRBJ1-2, is DAGVTQSPTHLIKTRGQQVTLRCSPKSGHDTVSWYQQALGQGPQFIFQYYEEEERQRGNFPDRFSGHQFPNYSSELNVNALLLGDSALYLCASTSGSGYTFGSGTRLTVV.

This clone was recorded a few times. The gene calls are TRBV7-9 and TRBJ2-5; perhaps D is TRBD1 or TRBD2 (5 bases each). V gave up 7 bases and J gave up 5 bases, with 14 bases separating them. Germline-derived CDR1 and CDR2 are SEHNR and FQNEAQ (reference sequence). This CDR3 has 13 residues. CDR3 bases: TGTGCCAGCACGGGACCGTCCCAGGAGACCCAGTACTTC. Amino acid sequence: CASTGPSQETQYF.

This clone was observed a few times. The rearrangement uses TRBV6-1 and TRBJ1-5; no clear D gene. Trimming shortened V by 8 bases and J by 2 bases, and 10 bases separated the two germline ends. This CDR3 contains 13 residues. CDR1 is MNHNS and CDR2 is SASEGT in the germline V gene. The CDR3 reads CASRSTRNQPQHF. In DNA form, the CDR3 reads TGTGCCAGCCGGAGTACCCGCAATCAGCCCCAGCATTTT.

This clone was found a few times. Here the CDR3 reads CASSPGPQGEETQYF. The CDR3 coding sequence is TGCGCCAGCAGCCCGGGCCCTCAAGGAGAGGAGACCCAGTACTTC. The chain joins TRBV5-1 to TRBJ2-5; D is uncertain. The CDR3 covers 15 residues. Trimming removed 4 bases at V and 5 bases at J, with 18 bases between. Germline CDR1 and CDR2: SGHRS and YFSETQ.

This rearrangement joins TRBV10-2 to TRBJ2-5; 8 bases fit TRBD1. The V gene end was trimmed by 7 bases and the J gene end by 5 bases; junction bases not matched to a gene: 9. The CDR3 is made up of 14 amino acids. The germline V gene has CDR1 WSHSY and CDR2 SAAADI. DNA for the CDR3: TGCGCCAGCAAGGTGGGGACAGGTGGGGAGACCCAGTACTTC. Protein: CASKVGTGGETQYF.

This clone has more than one count but fewer than ten. The rearrangement links TRBV9 to TRBJ2-3; D could derive from TRBD1 or TRBD2 (6 bases each). Between the trimmed V and J ends, which lost 0 bases and 0 bases, there was a span of 11 bases. There are 16 residues in the CDR3. Germline values: CDR1 SGDLS, CDR2 YYNGEE. The CDR3 bases are TGTGCCAGCAGCGTAGAAGGGGGGCTAAGCACAGATACGCAGTATTTT. It is translated as CASSVEGGLSTDTQYF.

This clone was seen at least ten times. The chain uses TRBV12-5 and TRBJ2-3, with D possibly called TRBD1 or TRBD2 (5 bases each). The germline V gene has CDR1 LGHNT and CDR2 FRNRAP. The V and J ends lost 7 bases and 6 bases respectively, with 26 bases between them. This CDR3 has 17 residues. CDR3 sequence reads: CASANNPRGEGMDTQYF. The CDR3, as DNA: TGTGCTAGTGCTAACAACCCCCGCGGTGAGGGGATGGATACGCAGTATTTT. Looking up the rest from reference TRBV12-5 and TRBJ2-3 gives the full variable domain: DARVTQTPRHKVTEMGQEVTMRCQPILGHNTVFWYRQTMMQGLELLAYFRNRAPLDDSGMPKDRFSAEMPDATLATLKIQPSEPRDSAVYFCASANNPRGEGMDTQYFGPGTRLTVL.

This clone was detected only a few times. V gene TRBV29-1 combines with J gene TRBJ2-2, with D tentatively TRBD1 (6 bases). The V end was cut by 6 bases, the J end by 6 bases, with 11 bases between. CDR3 size: 12 residues. Germline CDR1 is SQVTM and CDR2 is ANQGSEA. The CDR3 sequence is CSVATGSGELFF. The CDR3 bases are TGCAGCGTCGCTACAGGGTCCGGGGAGCTGTTTTTT.

This clone was picked up a small number of times. The chain combines TRBV30 with TRBJ2-3; unclear D gene. CDR3 size: 14 residues. Between the trimmed V and J ends, which lost 2 bases and 0 bases, there was a span of 9 bases. Germline loops: CDR1 GTSNPN, CDR2 SVGIG (reference sequence). The DNA for the CDR3 is TGTGCCTGGAGTCCTGGCGGAAGCACAGATACGCAGTATTTT. Translated: CAWSPGGSTDTQYF.

This clone was seen a few times. The chain couples TRBV18 to TRBJ2-1; TRBD1 might be the D (6 bases). The CDR3 length is 14 residues. The germline gives CDR1 KGHSH, CDR2 LQKENI. The ends were cut back, 4 bases at V and 5 bases at J, with 12 bases in the middle. The CDR3 DNA reads as TGTGCCAGCTCACGAGGACAGAGGAACAATGAGCAGTTCTTC. It translates to CASSRGQRNNEQFF.

The chain recombines TRBV5-4 with TRBJ2-1; D is unresolved. V dropped 0 bases and J dropped 4 bases, with 5 bases sitting between them. CDR3 length: 13 residues. CDR1 is SGHNT and CDR2 is YYREEE in the germline V gene (reference sequence). CDR3 DNA sequence: TGTGCCAGCAGCTTGGAGATGTACAATGAGCAGTTCTTC. Translating gives CASSLEMYNEQFF.